This T cell receptor beta chain was sequenced in a study of blood T cell repertoires in COVID-19. This clone was seen a single time. Germline V CDR1 and CDR2: SGHKS, YYEKEE (reference sequence). The CDR3 contains 14 residues. V lost 5 bases and J lost 5; bases outside the gene matches: 8. Repertoires were generated with immunoSEQ multiplex PCR, while TCRdb's copy carries only in-frame clones and drops some. The sample contains roughly 100,000 clones, 84% of which appear only once. This chain connects TRBV5-5 to TRBJ1-2; 8 positions match TRBD1. This TCR derives from a woman aged 60-75 years with acute or convalescent COVID-19. Sequenced sample: peripheral blood. CDR3 DNA: TGTGCCAGCAGTTCGACAGGGGACCTATATGGCTACACCTTC. Its translation is CASSSTGDLYGYTF.